Following are 25 T cell receptor beta chains from one sample sequenced in a study of blood T cell repertoires in COVID-19. Some clones are missing from TCRdb's copy, which holds only in-frame ones; the method was immunoSEQ multiplex PCR. In the table there are 250,000 or so clones, around 80% of which are singletons. Sequences were obtained from peripheral blood. Every receptor here comes from a young woman with acute or convalescent COVID-19.

This clone was detected only a few times. The chain has TRBV13 and TRBJ1-4; 7 bases are shared with TRBD1. CDR3 length equals 16 residues. The germline V gene encodes CDR1 PRHDT and CDR2 FYEKMQ (reference sequence). Unmatched junction bases numbered 8, after V lost 0 bases and J lost 7 bases. DNA of the CDR3: TGTGCCAGCAGCTTAGGCTTGGCAGGGGGTACTGAAAAACTGTTTTTT. This sequence encodes CASSLGLAGGTEKLFF.

This clone was found a few times. V is TRBV11-2 and J is TRBJ2-7; 7 nucleotides agree with TRBD2. This CDR3 contains 15 residues. Germline V lookup: CDR1 SGHAT, CDR2 FQNNGV. The junction had 4 bases not matched to a gene; V was cut back by 0 bases and J by 2 bases. The CDR3 coding sequence is TGTGCCAGCAGCTTAGAGGCGGGGGACCCCTACGAGCAGTACTTC. Protein: CASSLEAGDPYEQYF.

Turning to this clone: An end of the junction differs from the germline gene, which may be a read error. The chain employs TRBV10-3 and TRBJ2-2; weak D call: TRBD1 (6 bases). The CDR3 runs 17 residues. The V gene's germline CDR1 is ENHRY and CDR2 SYGVKD. The chain's CDR3 is CAISEYFQGTNTGELFF. The CDR3 DNA is TGTGCCATCAGCGAGTATTTTCAGGGGACGAACACCGGGGAGCTGTTTTTT.

This clone was seen a few times. The gene calls are TRBV2 and TRBJ1-5; D not resolved. Trimming removed 4 bases at V and 0 bases at J, with 10 bases between. This CDR3 spans 15 amino acids. The germline V gene has CDR1 SNHLY and CDR2 FYNNEI. CDR3 in DNA: TGTGCCAGCAGTGGGTGGGAGAATAGCAATCAGCCCCAGCATTTT. Its protein is CASSGWENSNQPQHF.

The genes are TRBV27 and TRBJ2-7, with 9 nucleotides matching TRBD2. The V gene's germline CDR1 is MNHEY and CDR2 SMNVEV (reference sequence). The J segment lost 2 bases and the V segment lost 5 bases, leaving 7 bases of the junction unmatched. The CDR3 consists of 15 residues. As DNA, the CDR3 is TGTGCCAGCAGTGGCGGACTAGCGTATCCCTACGAGCAGTACTTC. Its protein is CASSGGLAYPYEQYF.

This chain uses TRBV5-1 with TRBJ1-1; a weak D match, TRBD1 (6 bases). Looked up from germline, CDR1 is SGHRS and CDR2 is YFSETQ. This CDR3 is built from 13 residues. V dropped 1 base and J dropped 7 bases, with 11 bases sitting between them. The CDR3 DNA is TGCGCCAGCAGCTTGAGGGACACCCATGAAGCTTTCTTT. Translating gives CASSLRDTHEAFF.

The rearrangement uses TRBV6-6 and TRBJ1-2; 10 bases are shared with TRBD1. V lost 6 bases and J lost 7; bases outside the gene matches: 8. Germline-derived CDR1 and CDR2 are MNHNY and SVGAGI (reference sequence). The CDR3 consists of 14 residues. The CDR3 protein is CASSMGQGLGGYTF. Here the CDR3 DNA reads TGTGCCAGCAGCATGGGACAGGGGCTTGGTGGCTACACCTTC.

CDR3 amino acids: CASSQGPSGSASYEQYF. As DNA, the CDR3 is TGTGCCAGCAGCCAAGGACCTAGCGGGAGTGCCTCCTACGAGCAGTACTTC. The chain recombines TRBV3-1 (or the pseudogene TRBV3-2) with TRBJ2-7; 10 bases line up with TRBD2. This CDR3 has 17 amino acids. Germline CDR1 LGHDT, CDR2 YNNKEL (reference sequence). The trim removed 1 base at V and 0 bases at J, leaving 6 bases unmatched.

The chain combines TRBV12-3 or TRBV12-4 with TRBJ1-1; maybe TRBD1 (6 bases). V was cut by 6 bases and J by 7 bases, with 15 bases left in between. This CDR3 has 13 amino acids. CDR3 coding DNA: TGTGCCAGCAGCCTTTACAGGGCCATTGAAGCTTTCTTT. This codes for CASSLYRAIEAFF.

The V and J genes are TRBV15 and TRBJ2-5, with no clear D. Trimming pared 0 bases from V and 9 bases from J, leaving 8 bases between. Germline V gene sequence: CDR1 LNHNV, CDR2 YYDKDF (reference sequence). The CDR3 has 12 residues. CDR3 nucleotides: TGTGCCACCAGCAGAGATGAGGATTCCCAGTACTTC. Protein product: CATSRDEDSQYF.

J is TRBJ2-1 and V is TRBV3-1 (or the pseudogene TRBV3-2); the D is unclear. The germline CDR1 and CDR2 sequences are LGHDT and YNNKEL (reference sequence). V shed 6 bases and J shed 0 bases, with 12 bases lying between them. The CDR3 loop spans 15 amino acids. CDR3 residues: CASRRSSSSYNEQFF. Here the CDR3 DNA reads TGTGCCAGCAGGCGGTCCTCTAGCTCCTACAATGAGCAGTTCTTC.

The V gene is TRBV12-5, the J gene TRBJ2-1; 9 nucleotides align to TRBD2. CDR1 and CDR2 (germline): LGHNT, FRNRAP. J was trimmed by 2 bases and V by 2 bases; bases with no gene match: 7. The CDR3 is 17 residues long. The CDR3 DNA follows: TGTGCTAGTGGTTTGCTTGCGGGAGGGAACACCTACAATGAGCAGTTCTTC. Residues: CASGLLAGGNTYNEQFF.

V and J are TRBV9 and TRBJ2-7, with 8 bases matching TRBD1. V lost 0 bases and J lost 5; bases outside the gene matches: 4. The CDR3 loop spans 14 amino acids. Germline-derived CDR1 and CDR2 are SGDLS and YYNGEE. The DNA for the CDR3 is TGTGCCAGCAGCGTAGAGGCAGGGGGCCACGAGCAGTACTTC. This codes for CASSVEAGGHEQYF.

This rearrangement joins TRBV20-1 to TRBJ1-2; TRBD1 matches 10 bases. With 3 bases clipped from V and 8 bases from J, the junction kept 15 bases outside the gene matches. CDR1 and CDR2 (germline): DFQATT, SNEGSKA (reference sequence). The CDR3 contains 16 residues. This CDR3 is CSASGQGEKPLSGYTF. The CDR3 DNA reads TGCAGTGCTAGTGGACAGGGGGAAAAACCCCTTTCGGGCTACACCTTC.

The V gene is TRBV2, the J gene TRBJ1-2; TRBD1 aligns across 7 bases. Germline values: CDR1 SNHLY, CDR2 FYNNEI. This CDR3 is 14 amino acids long. The V segment lost 1 base and the J segment 12 bases; nucleotides outside the gene matches: 11. The CDR3, as DNA: TGTGCCAGCAGTGAAGAGGGGGCAGGGCGGCGGGACACCTTC. Its translation is CASSEEGAGRRDTF.

The table lists this clone with a few counts. The V gene is TRBV6-2 or TRBV6-3, the J gene TRBJ1-1, with 7 nucleotides matching TRBD1. After removal of 2 bases from V and 4 bases from J, the junction contained 4 bases not matched to a gene. CDR3 length equals 14 residues. Germline values: CDR1 MNHEY, CDR2 SVGEGT. In nucleotides, the CDR3 is TGTGCCAGCAGTTACAGGGGGCTAGGCACTGAAGCTTTCTTT. It translates to CASSYRGLGTEAFF.

The gene calls are TRBV29-1 and TRBJ2-2; no firm D call. There are 15 residues in the CDR3. Germline CDR1 reads SQVTM; CDR2 reads ANQGSEA. Trimming shortened V by 7 bases and J by 5 bases, and 20 bases separated the two germline ends. CDR3 coding DNA: TGCAGCGCAAAGCGCGGATTAGACCGAACCGGGGAGCTGTTTTTT. Translation gives CSAKRGLDRTGELFF.

This clone appeared once. V gene TRBV6-5 combines with J gene TRBJ2-7, with D hard to call. The V end was cut by 3 bases, the J end by 0 bases, with 15 bases between. There are 16 residues in the CDR3. Germline lookup yields CDR1 MNHEY and CDR2 SVGAGI. In nucleotides, the CDR3 is TGTGCCAGCAGTTATACCGGAGCTTCAAGCTCCTACGAGCAGTACTTC. Protein product: CASSYTGASSSYEQYF.

The V call is TRBV7-9, the J call TRBJ2-7, with D maybe TRBD2 (5 bases). Germline CDR1 reads SEHNR; CDR2 reads FQNEAQ (reference sequence). The CDR3 has 15 amino acids. Trimming left V 2 bases short and J 1 base short, with 12 bases between. The CDR3 loop is CASSLIGAVSYEQYF. Here the CDR3 DNA reads TGTGCCAGCAGCTTAATAGGAGCGGTTTCCTACGAGCAGTACTTC. The whole variable domain, filled in from reference TRBV7-9 and TRBJ2-7, reads DTGVSQNPRHKITKRGQNVTFRCDPISEHNRLYWYRQTLGQGPEFLTYFQNEAQLEKSRLLSDRFSAERPKGSFSTLEIQRTEQGDSAMYLCASSLIGAVSYEQYFGPGTRLTVT.

V is TRBV30 and J is TRBJ2-7, with 9 bases aligning to TRBD1. The V gene's germline CDR1 is GTSNPN and CDR2 SVGIG (reference sequence). The CDR3 loop spans 15 amino acids. With V trimmed by 3 bases and J by 3 bases, 9 bases remained unmatched. The CDR3 region is CAWSPWTGEGYEQYF. The CDR3 DNA reads TGTGCCTGGAGCCCGTGGACAGGGGAGGGCTACGAGCAGTACTTC.

The chain is built from TRBV14 and TRBJ1-6; D is possibly TRBD1 (6 bases). Trimming took off 1 base at V and 7 bases at J, with 20 bases between the two ends. The CDR3 spans 18 residues. Germline CDR1 reads SGHDN; CDR2 reads FVKESK. CDR3 in DNA: TGTGCCAGCAGCCAAGTCACCTATACCAGGGGATGGAATTCACCCCTCCACTTT. It specifies CASSQVTYTRGWNSPLHF.

The rearrangement uses TRBV5-4 and TRBJ2-7; D is perhaps TRBD2 (6 bases). CDR3 length: 16 amino acids. Germline-derived CDR1 and CDR2 are SGHNT and YYREEE (reference sequence). V shed 4 bases and J shed 2 bases, with 19 bases lying between them. The CDR3 here is CASSGGKGQAAYEQYF. CDR3 nucleotides: TGTGCCAGCAGCGGGGGGAAAGGGCAGGCGGCCTACGAGCAGTACTTC.

The chain has TRBV2 and TRBJ2-5; TRBD1 matches 12 bases. Losses at the gene ends were 8 bases for V and 4 bases for J; bases not matched to a gene: 2. The CDR3 sequence is 13 residues long. Germline CDR1 SNHLY, CDR2 FYNNEI. CDR3 protein: CASRDRGRETQYF. Written as DNA, the CDR3 is TGTGCCAGCCGGGACAGGGGGCGAGAGACCCAGTACTTC.

This sequence joins TRBV7-3 and TRBJ1-6; D is perhaps TRBD1 (6 bases). Trimming left V 2 bases short and J 11 bases short, with 10 bases between. The CDR3 loop spans 13 amino acids. Germline V gives CDR1 SGHTA, CDR2 FQGTGA. CDR3 loop: CASSLGPGAPLHF. The CDR3, as DNA: TGTGCCAGCAGCTTAGGCCCAGGGGCACCCCTCCACTTT. Using reference TRBV7-3 and TRBJ1-6 for the parts outside the CDR3, the full variable domain is GAGVSQTPSNKVTEKGKYVELRCDPISGHTALYWYRQSLGQGPEFLIYFQGTGAADDSGLPNDRFFAVRPEGSVSTLKIQRTERGDSAVYLCASSLGPGAPLHFGNGTRLTVT.

Only a few counts were recorded for this clone. The chain has TRBV4-2 and TRBJ2-1; 10 positions match TRBD2. Losses at the gene ends were 3 bases for V and 8 bases for J; bases not matched to a gene: 7. The CDR3 consists of 15 residues. Germline V gives CDR1 LGHNA, CDR2 YNFKEQ. The CDR3 spells CASSQPSGSVHEQFF. As DNA, the CDR3 is TGTGCCAGCAGCCAGCCTAGCGGGAGTGTCCATGAGCAGTTCTTC.